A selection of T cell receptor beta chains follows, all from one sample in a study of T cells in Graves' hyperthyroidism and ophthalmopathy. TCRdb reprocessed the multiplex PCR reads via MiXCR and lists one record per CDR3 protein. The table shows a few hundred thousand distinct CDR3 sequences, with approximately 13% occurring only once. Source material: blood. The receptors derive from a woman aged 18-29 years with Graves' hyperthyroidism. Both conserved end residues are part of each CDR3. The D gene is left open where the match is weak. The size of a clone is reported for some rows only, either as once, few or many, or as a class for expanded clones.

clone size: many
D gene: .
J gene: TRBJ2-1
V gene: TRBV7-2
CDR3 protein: CASSLVPSASITREFF
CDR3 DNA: TGTGCCAGCAGCTTGGTTCCTAGCGCGTCAATCACTAGGGAGTTCTTC

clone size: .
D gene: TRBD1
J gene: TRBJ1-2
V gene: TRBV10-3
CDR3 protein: CATAPGQANYGYTF
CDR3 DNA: TGTGCCACCGCCCCCGGACAGGCTAACTATGGCTACACCTTC

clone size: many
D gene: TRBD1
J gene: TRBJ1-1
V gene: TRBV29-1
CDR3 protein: CRVDRGWNTEAFF
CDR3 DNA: TGCAGGGTTGACAGGGGGTGGAACACTGAAGCTTTCTTT

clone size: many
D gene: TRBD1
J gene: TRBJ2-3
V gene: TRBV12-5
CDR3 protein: CASGLTLTGDADTQYF
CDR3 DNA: TGTGCTAGTGGTTTGACCCTGACAGGGGACGCAGATACGCAGTATTTT

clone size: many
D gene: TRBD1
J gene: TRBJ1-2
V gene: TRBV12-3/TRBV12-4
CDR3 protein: CASSPDRGLSFRGYTF
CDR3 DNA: TGTGCCAGCAGTCCGGACAGGGGTCTCTCCTTTCGAGGCTACACCTTC

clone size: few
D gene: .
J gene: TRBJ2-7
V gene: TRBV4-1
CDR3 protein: CASSQDPPPRRTYEQYF
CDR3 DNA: TGCGCCAGCAGCCAAGATCCCCCCCCCCGCAGGACTTACGAGCAGTACTTC

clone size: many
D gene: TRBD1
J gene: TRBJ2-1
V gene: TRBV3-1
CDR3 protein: CASSQATGESEQFF
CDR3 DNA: TGTGCCAGCAGCCAAGCCACAGGGGAGAGTGAGCAGTTCTTC

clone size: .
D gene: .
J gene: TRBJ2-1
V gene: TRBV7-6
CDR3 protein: CASSLAGPSYNEQFF
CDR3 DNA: TGTGCCAGCAGCTTGGCGGGTCCGTCCTACAATGAGCAGTTCTTC

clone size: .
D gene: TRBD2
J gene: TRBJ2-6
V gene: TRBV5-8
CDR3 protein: CASGLGLLGANVLTF
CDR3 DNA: TGTGCCAGCGGACTAGGGCTTTTAGGGGCCAACGTCCTGACTTTC

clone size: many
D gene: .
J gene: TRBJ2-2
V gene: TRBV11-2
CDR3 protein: CASSLALGLRNTGELFF
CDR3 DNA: TGTGCCAGCAGCTTAGCGTTAGGACTACGAAACACCGGGGAGCTGTTTTTT

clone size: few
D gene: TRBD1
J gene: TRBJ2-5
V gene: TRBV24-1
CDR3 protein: CATSDGAGTGEETQYF
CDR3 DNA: TGTGCCACCAGTGACGGTGCCGGGACAGGGGAAGAGACCCAGTACTTC

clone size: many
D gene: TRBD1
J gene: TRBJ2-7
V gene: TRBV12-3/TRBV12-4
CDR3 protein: CASSLGQASYEQYF
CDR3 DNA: TGTGCCAGCAGTCTCGGACAGGCCTCCTACGAGCAGTACTTC

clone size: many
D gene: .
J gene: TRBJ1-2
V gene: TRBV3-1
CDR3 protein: CASSQFGDRDHYGYTF
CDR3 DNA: TGTGCCAGCAGCCAATTTGGGGACCGAGACCACTATGGCTACACCTTC

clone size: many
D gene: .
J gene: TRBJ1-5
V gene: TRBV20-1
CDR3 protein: CSALGRAGTNQPQHF
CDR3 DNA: TGCAGTGCCCTCGGCCGGGCAGGGACTAATCAGCCCCAGCATTTT

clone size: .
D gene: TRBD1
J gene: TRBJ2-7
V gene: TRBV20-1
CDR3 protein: CSATRDSTYEQYF
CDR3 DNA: TGCAGTGCTACCCGGGACAGTACCTACGAGCAGTACTTC

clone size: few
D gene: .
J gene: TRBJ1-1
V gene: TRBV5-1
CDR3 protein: CASSLGWATPNTEAFF
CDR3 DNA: TGCGCCAGCAGCTTGGGTTGGGCGACACCGAACACTGAAGCTTTCTTT

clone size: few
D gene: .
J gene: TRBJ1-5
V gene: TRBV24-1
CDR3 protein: CATSDSDFRRNQPQHF
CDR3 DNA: TGTGCCACCAGTGACTCCGATTTTAGGCGGAATCAGCCCCAGCATTTT

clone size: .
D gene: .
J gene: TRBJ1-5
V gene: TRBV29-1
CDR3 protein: CSAGTVNQPQHF
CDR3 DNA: TGCAGCGCTGGGACGGTTAATCAGCCCCAGCATTTT

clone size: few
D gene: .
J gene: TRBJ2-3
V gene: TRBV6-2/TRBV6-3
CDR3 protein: CASRIGIPDTQYF
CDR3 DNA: TGTGCCAGCAGGATCGGAATCCCAGATACGCAGTATTTT

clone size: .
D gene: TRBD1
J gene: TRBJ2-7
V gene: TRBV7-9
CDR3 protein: CASSPPTGAISYEQYF
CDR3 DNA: TGTGCCAGCAGCCCTCCGACAGGGGCTATCTCCTACGAGCAGTACTTC

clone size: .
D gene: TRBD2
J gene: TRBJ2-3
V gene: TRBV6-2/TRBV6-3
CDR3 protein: CASSYSRLAGVTTSTDTQYF
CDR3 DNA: TGTGCCAGCAGTTACTCCAGGCTAGCGGGAGTTACCACTAGCACAGATACGCAGTATTTT

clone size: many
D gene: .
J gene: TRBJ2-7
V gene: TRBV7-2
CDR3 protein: CASSLGRFSYEQYF
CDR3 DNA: TGTGCCAGCAGCCTGGGACGCTTCAGCTACGAGCAGTACTTC

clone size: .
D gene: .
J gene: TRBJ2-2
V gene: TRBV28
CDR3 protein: CASSLADHTGELFF
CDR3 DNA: TGTGCCAGCAGTTTGGCAGACCACACCGGGGAGCTGTTTTTT

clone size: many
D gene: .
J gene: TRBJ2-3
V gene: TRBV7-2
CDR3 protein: CASSRRGSGGGDTQYF
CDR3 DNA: TGTGCCAGCAGCCGGAGAGGAAGCGGTGGAGGAGATACGCAGTATTTT

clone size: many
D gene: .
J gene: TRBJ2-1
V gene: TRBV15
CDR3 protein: CATRVPRDGNYNEQFF
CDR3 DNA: TGTGCCACCAGGGTCCCCCGGGACGGGAACTACAATGAGCAGTTCTTC

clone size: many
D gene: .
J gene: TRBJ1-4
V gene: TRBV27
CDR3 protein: CASRRIATNEKLFF
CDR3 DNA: TGTGCCAGCAGACGAATTGCAACTAATGAAAAACTGTTTTTT

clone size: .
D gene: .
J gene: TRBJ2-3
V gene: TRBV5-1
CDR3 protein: CASSLEGQRNTQYF
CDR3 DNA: TGCGCCAGCAGCTTGGAGGGCCAACGGAATACGCAGTATTTT

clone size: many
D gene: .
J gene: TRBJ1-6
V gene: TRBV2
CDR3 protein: CASIRYQSGSPLHF
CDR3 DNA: TGTGCCAGCATTAGGTACCAGAGCGGTTCACCCCTCCACTTT

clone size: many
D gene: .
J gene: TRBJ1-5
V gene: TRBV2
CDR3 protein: CASRAQGSQPQHF
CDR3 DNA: TGTGCCAGCAGGGCCCAGGGGTCGCAGCCCCAGCATTTT